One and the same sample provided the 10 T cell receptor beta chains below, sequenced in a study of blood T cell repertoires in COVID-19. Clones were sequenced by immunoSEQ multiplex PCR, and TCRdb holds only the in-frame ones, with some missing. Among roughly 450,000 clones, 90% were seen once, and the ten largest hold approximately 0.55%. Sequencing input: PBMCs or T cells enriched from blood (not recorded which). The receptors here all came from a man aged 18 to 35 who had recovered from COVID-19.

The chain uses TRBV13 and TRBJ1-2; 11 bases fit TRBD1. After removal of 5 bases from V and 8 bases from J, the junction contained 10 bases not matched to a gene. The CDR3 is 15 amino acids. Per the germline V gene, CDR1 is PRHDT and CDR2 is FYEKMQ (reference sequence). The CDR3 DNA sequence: TGTGCCAGCAGCATGTACGGACAGGGGGCTGGAGGCTACACCTTC. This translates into CASSMYGQGAGGYTF.

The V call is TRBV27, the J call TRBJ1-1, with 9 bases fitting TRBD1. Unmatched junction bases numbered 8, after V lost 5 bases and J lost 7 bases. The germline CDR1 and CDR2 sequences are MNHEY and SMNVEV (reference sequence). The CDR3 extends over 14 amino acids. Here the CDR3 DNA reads TGTGCCAGCAGTAGGGAGACAGGGGGTGATGAAGCTTTCTTT. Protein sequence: CASSRETGGDEAFF.

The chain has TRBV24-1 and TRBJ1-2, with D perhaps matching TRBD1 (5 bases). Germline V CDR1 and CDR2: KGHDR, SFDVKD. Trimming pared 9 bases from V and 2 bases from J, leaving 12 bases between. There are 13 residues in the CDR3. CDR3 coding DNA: TGTGCCACCTATTTGACAGTGAACTATGGCTACACCTTC. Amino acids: CATYLTVNYGYTF.

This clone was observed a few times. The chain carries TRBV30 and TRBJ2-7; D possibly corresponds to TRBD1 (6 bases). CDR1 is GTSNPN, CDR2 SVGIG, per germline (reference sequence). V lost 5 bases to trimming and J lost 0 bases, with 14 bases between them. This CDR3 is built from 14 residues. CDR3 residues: CAWARDTHSYEQYF. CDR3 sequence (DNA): TGTGCCTGGGCCCGGGACACTCACTCCTACGAGCAGTACTTC.

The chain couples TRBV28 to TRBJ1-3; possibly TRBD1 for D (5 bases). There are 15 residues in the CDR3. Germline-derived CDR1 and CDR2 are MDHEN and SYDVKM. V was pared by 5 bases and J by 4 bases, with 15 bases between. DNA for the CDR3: TGTGCCAGCAGTGGGGCGCGAAAAGCCGGAAACACCATATATTTT. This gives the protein CASSGARKAGNTIYF.

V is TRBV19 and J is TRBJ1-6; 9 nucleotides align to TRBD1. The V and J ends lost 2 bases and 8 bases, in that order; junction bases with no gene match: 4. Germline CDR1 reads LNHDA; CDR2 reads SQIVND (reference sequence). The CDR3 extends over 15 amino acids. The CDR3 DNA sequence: TGTGCCAGTAGTATAACGGGACAGGGTGATTCACCCCTCCACTTT. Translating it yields CASSITGQGDSPLHF.

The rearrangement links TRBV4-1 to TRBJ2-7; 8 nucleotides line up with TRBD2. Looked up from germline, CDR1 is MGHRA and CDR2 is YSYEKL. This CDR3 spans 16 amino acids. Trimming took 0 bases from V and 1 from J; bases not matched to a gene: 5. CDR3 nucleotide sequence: TGCGCCAGCAGCCAAGATCTAACTAGCGGATCCTACGAGCAGTACTTC. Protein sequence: CASSQDLTSGSYEQYF.

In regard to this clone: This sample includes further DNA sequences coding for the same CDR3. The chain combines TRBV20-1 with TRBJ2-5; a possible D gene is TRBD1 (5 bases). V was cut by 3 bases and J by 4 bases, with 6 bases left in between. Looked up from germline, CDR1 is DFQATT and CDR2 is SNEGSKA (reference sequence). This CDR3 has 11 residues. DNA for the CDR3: TGCAGTGCTAGCCAGGGAGAGACCCAGTACTTC. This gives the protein CSASQGETQYF.

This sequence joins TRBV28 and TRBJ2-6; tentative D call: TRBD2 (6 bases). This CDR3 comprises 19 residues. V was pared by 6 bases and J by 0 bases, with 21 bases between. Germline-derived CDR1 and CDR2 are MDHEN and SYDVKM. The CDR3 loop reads CASRQRGGGTTSGANVLTF. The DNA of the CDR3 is TGTGCCAGCAGACAAAGGGGAGGTGGTACGACCTCTGGGGCCAACGTCCTGACTTTC. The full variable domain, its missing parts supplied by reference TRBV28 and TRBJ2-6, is DVKVTQSSRYLVKRTGEKVFLECVQDMDHENMFWYRQDPGLGLRLIYFSYDVKMKEKGDIPEGYSVSREKKERFSLILESASTNQTSMYLCASRQRGGGTTSGANVLTFGAGSRLTVL.

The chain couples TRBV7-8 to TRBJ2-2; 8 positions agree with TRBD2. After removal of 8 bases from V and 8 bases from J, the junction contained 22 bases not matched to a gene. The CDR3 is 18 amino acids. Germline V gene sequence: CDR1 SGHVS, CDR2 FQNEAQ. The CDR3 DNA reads TGTGCCAGCCGGCAACAACGGCTAGCGGGTGGAAAGGGTGGGGAGCTGTTTTTT. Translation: CASRQQRLAGGKGGELFF.